A selection of T cell receptor beta chains follows, all from one sample in a study of identical twins. TCRdb reprocessed the 5' RACE reads via MiXCR and lists one record per CDR3 protein. Of about 660,000 distinct CDR3 sequences listed, under 9% are singletons. The data were also submitted as part of a second study, on yellow fever vaccine responses in identical twins.

The sequenced sample consisted of PBMCs. The receptors originated from a young woman in good health. Both conserved end residues are part of each CDR3. A clone size is listed for some rows: how often the clone was seen (once, few, many), or a class if it is expanded.

clone size	V gene	J gene	CDR3 protein
many	TRBV29-1	TRBJ1-1	CSVVDQGTVNTEAFF
-	TRBV27	TRBJ2-7	CASSLLGQTGLSSYEQYF
-	TRBV10-3	TRBJ2-1	CAISERGQHNEQFF
-	TRBV13	TRBJ2-5	CASSPKLAEETQYF
many	TRBV20-1	TRBJ2-7	CSARDVLAGGWTRYEQYF
many	TRBV12-3/TRBV12-4	TRBJ1-1	CASSLGRTEAFF
-	TRBV29-1	TRBJ1-1	CSVWGYRDMNTEAFF
many	TRBV4-2	TRBJ1-3	CASSLAGAGNTIYF
-	TRBV2	TRBJ2-5	CASSDQRGMTTPSQETQYF
few	TRBV20-1	TRBJ2-7	CSAIGREFPYEQYF
few	TRBV10-3	TRBJ1-1	CAIGKAVGTEAFF
many	TRBV29-1	TRBJ1-4	CSVDLTGTNEKLFF
many	TRBV5-5	TRBJ1-1	CASSLADGAWNTEAFF
few	TRBV12-3/TRBV12-4	TRBJ2-1	CASVPDREGEGAEQFF
-	TRBV28	TRBJ2-5	CASSPIYRGTMQETQYF
-	TRBV20-1	TRBJ2-5	CSAPDLSLWTQYF
many	TRBV27	TRBJ2-1	CATRTSGGFNEQFF
-	TRBV6-2/TRBV6-3	TRBJ2-5	CASSYLSPGTGDFRGETQYF
-	TRBV7-9	TRBJ2-3	CASSTWTGSTDTQYF
-	TRBV14	TRBJ2-5	CASSRWQETQYF
few	TRBV6-1	TRBJ2-1	CASSEVGLAGVEQFF
-	TRBV7-8	TRBJ1-1	CASSFVGSEAFF
-	TRBV20-1	TRBJ2-5	CSAQGYLARETQYF
many	TRBV9	TRBJ2-3	CASTGGLAGGQDTQYF
few	TRBV2	TRBJ2-4	CASSGARAYF
many	TRBV4-3	TRBJ2-4	CASSRAGTPIQYF
many	TRBV7-2	TRBJ2-3	CASRKSGGVVDTQYF
-	TRBV28	TRBJ2-3	CASRAALNTDTQYF
few	TRBV7-9	TRBJ1-5	CASSGGTHGNQPQHF